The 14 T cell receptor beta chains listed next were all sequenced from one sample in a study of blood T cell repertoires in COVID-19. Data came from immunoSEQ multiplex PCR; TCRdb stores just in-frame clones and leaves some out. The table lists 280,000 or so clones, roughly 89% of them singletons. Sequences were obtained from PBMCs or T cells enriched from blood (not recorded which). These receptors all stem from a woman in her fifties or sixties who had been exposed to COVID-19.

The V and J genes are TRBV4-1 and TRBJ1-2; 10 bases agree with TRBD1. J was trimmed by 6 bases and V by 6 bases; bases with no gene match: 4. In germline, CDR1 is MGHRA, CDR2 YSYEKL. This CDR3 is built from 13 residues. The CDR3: CASRRGTGDGYTF. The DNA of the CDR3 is TGCGCCAGCAGACGAGGGACAGGGGATGGCTACACCTTC.

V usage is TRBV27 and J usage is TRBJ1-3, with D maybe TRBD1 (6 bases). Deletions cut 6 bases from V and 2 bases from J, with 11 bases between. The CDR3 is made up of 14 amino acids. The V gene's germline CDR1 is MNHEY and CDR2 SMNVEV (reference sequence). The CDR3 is CASRVTGTGNTIYF. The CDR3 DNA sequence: TGTGCCAGCAGGGTTACAGGGACTGGAAACACCATATATTTT.

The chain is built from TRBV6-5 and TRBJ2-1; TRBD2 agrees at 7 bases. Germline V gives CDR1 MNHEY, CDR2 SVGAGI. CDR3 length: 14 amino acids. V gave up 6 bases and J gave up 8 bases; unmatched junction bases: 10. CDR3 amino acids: CASSWGGLRDEQFF. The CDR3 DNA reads TGTGCCAGCAGCTGGGGAGGGTTGCGCGATGAGCAGTTCTTC.

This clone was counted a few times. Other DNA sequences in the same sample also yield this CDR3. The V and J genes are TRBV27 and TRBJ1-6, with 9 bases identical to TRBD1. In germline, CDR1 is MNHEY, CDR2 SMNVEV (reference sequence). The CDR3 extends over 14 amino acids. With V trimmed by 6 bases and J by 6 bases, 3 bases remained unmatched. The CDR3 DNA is TGTGCCAGCAGCCCGGGACAGGGTAATTCACCCCTCCACTTT. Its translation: CASSPGQGNSPLHF.

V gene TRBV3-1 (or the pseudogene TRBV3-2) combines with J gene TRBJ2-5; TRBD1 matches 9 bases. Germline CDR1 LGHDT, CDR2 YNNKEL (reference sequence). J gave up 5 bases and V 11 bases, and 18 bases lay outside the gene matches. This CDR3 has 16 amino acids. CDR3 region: CASAPGQGTWRETQYF. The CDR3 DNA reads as TGTGCCTCAGCCCCGGGACAGGGCACTTGGAGGGAGACCCAGTACTTC.

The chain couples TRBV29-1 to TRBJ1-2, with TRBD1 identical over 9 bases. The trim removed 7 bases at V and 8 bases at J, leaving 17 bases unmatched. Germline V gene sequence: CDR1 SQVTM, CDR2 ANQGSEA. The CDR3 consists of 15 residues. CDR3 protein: CSAGAGTGTFGGYTF. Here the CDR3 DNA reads TGCAGCGCTGGCGCCGGGACAGGGACTTTCGGGGGCTACACCTTC.

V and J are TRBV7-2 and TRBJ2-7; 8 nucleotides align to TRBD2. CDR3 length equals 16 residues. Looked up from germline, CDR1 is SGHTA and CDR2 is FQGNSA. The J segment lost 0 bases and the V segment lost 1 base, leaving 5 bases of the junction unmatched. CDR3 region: CASSLEGGGHSYEQYF. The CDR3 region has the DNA TGTGCCAGCAGCTTAGAGGGCGGGGGGCACTCCTACGAGCAGTACTTC.

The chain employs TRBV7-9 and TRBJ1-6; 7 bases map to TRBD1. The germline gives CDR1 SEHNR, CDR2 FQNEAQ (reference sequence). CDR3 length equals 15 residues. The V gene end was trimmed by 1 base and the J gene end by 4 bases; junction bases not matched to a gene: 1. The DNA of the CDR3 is TGTGCCAGCAGCTTAGTACAGGGGTATAATTCACCCCTCCACTTT. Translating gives CASSLVQGYNSPLHF.

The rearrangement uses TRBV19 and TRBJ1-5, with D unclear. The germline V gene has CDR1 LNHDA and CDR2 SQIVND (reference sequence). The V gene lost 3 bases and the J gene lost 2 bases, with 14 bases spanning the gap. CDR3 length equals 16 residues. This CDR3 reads CASSIIEGSGNQPQHF. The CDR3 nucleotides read TGTGCCAGTAGTATTATAGAGGGTTCTGGCAATCAGCCCCAGCATTTT.

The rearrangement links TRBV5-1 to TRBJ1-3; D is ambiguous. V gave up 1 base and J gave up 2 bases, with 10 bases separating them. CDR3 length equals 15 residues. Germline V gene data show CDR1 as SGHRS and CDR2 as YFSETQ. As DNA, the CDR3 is TGCGCCAGCAGCTTGTCATCAGGCCCTGGAAACACCATATATTTT. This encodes CASSLSSGPGNTIYF.

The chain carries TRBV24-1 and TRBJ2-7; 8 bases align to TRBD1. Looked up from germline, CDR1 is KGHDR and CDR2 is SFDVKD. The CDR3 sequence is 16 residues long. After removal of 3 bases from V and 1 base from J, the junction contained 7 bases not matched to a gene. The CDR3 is CATSDATGGKSYEQYF. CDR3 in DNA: TGTGCCACCAGTGATGCAACAGGGGGTAAGTCCTACGAGCAGTACTTC.

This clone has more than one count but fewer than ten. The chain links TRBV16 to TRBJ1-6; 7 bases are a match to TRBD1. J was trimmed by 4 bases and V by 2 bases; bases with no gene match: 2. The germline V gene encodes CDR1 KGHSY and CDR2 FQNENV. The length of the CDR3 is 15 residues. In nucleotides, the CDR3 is TGTGCCAGCAGCCAAGGGACAGTGTATAATTCACCCCTCCACTTT. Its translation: CASSQGTVYNSPLHF. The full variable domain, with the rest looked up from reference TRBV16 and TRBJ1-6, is GEEVAQTPKHLVRGEGQKAKLYCAPIKGHSYVFWYQQVLKNEFKFLISFQNENVFDETGMPKERFSAKCLPNSPCSLEIQATKLEDSAVYFCASSQGTVYNSPLHFGNGTRLTVT.

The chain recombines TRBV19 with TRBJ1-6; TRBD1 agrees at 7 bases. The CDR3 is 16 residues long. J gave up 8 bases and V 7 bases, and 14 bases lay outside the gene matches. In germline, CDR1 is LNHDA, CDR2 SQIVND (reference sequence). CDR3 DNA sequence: TGTGCCAGTACCCGCGTGGGTGGGCAGGGGGATTCACCCCTCCACTTT. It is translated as CASTRVGGQGDSPLHF. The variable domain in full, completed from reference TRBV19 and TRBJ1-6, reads DGGITQSPKYLFRKEGQNVTLSCEQNLNHDAMYWYRQDPGQGLRLIYYSQIVNDFQKGDIAEGYSVSREKKESFPLTVTSAQKNPTAFYLCASTRVGGQGDSPLHFGNGTRLTVT.

Here the CDR3 DNA reads TGCGCCAGCAGCTTGGCCGGGACAGGGTGGGAGCAGTACTTC. Translation: CASSLAGTGWEQYF. The V call is TRBV5-1, the J call TRBJ2-7, with 9 bases fitting TRBD1. Germline V gene sequence: CDR1 SGHRS, CDR2 YFSETQ. CDR3 size: 14 residues. V shed 0 bases and J 7 bases; nucleotides not matched to a gene: 5.